The subject of this entry is one T cell receptor (beta chain). Treatment of the sample: 15 to 20 received Ad26.COV2.S at low or high dose, single or two shots; 5 received placebo; per-sample allocation not given. All samples were drawn on day 63, counting from the first vaccine or placebo injection. This record comes from a study of Ad26.COV2.S vaccination and SARS-CoV-2 variants. The assay was immunoSEQ multiplex PCR, and TCRdb's table has in-frame clones only and misses some. The repertoire holds around 310,000 clones, with almost 90% as singletons. Germline V gene lookup returns CDR1 LGHDT and CDR2 YNNKEL (reference sequence). The CDR3 loop spans 18 amino acids. Trimming pared 3 bases from V and 2 bases from J, leaving 21 bases between.

The clonotype originates from a person aged 18-65 years who received the Ad26.COV2.S COVID-19 vaccine or a placebo. The V and J genes are TRBV3-1 (or the pseudogene TRBV3-2) and TRBJ2-3; D might be TRBD2 (6 bases). Sample: peripheral blood, taken in a trial of Ad26.COV2.S vaccine versus placebo. DNA for the CDR3: TGTGCCAGCAGCCAGGAGACCGTAGCGGAGCCGCTCACAGATACGCAGTATTTT. Amino acid sequence: CASSQETVAEPLTDTQYF.